The 28 T cell receptor beta chains below all came from one sample that was sequenced in a study of persistence of HIV-infected CD4 T cells. Sequencing used immunoSEQ version 4 in survey mode. Data came from immunoSEQ multiplex PCR; TCRdb stores just in-frame clones and leaves some out. The table has about 37,000 clones, over 80% seen once. This nonspecific control used anti-CD3/anti-CD28 bead stimulation of CD4+ T cells. Sorting of responding CD4+ T cells relied on upregulated CD40 ligand together with CD69. Their antigens remain unidentified. Sequenced here: CD4+ T cells sorted from PBMCs after roughly 18-hour stimulation, sampled from a patient who received antiretroviral therapy. The receptors originated from an adult man with HIV who was CMV-seropositive.

The chain employs TRBV30 and TRBJ1-2; D not resolved. CDR3 length equals 14 residues. The germline gives CDR1 GTSNPN, CDR2 SVGIG (reference sequence). V was trimmed by 0 bases and J by 0 bases, leaving 8 bases between them. This CDR3 is CAWSVGPANYGYTF. The CDR3 DNA sequence: TGTGCCTGGAGTGTGGGTCCGGCTAACTATGGCTACACCTTC.

The chain couples TRBV19 to TRBJ2-7; a possible D gene is TRBD2 (6 bases). The V end lost 5 bases, the J end lost 6 bases, and 20 bases lay between the germline ends. Germline values: CDR1 LNHDA, CDR2 SQIVND (reference sequence). The CDR3 contains 15 residues. The CDR3 DNA follows: TGTGCCAGTAGTCCCGGACGGAGGGAGAGCGGCGAGCAGTACTTC. Its protein product is CASSPGRRESGEQYF.

The chain couples TRBV12-2 to TRBJ1-5. TRBV12-2 is reported as a pseudogene. This CDR3 comprises 16 residues. The CDR3 DNA sequence: TGTGCAAGTCGCTTAGGGGCGGGGGACCCCAATCAGCCCCAGCATTTT. Translating gives CASRLGAGDPNQPQHF.

The rearrangement links TRBV3-1 (or the pseudogene TRBV3-2) to TRBJ1-5; D gene uncertain. V was trimmed by 1 base and J by 8 bases, leaving 9 bases between them. This CDR3 has 13 residues. The V gene's germline CDR1 is LGHDT and CDR2 YNNKEL (reference sequence). CDR3 loop: CASSQGTREPQHF. In DNA, the CDR3 is TGTGCCAGCAGCCAAGGAACCCGAGAGCCCCAGCATTTT.

V gene TRBV30 combines with J gene TRBJ1-5; D not resolved. Germline assignment: CDR1 GTSNPN and CDR2 SVGIG (reference sequence). This CDR3 comprises 13 residues. V lost 0 bases to trimming and J lost 7 bases, with 10 bases between them. As DNA, the CDR3 is TGTGCCTGGAGTGTACTGCCCAGACAGCCCCAGCATTTT. Translated: CAWSVLPRQPQHF.

The rearrangement links TRBV4-2 to TRBJ2-2; TRBD2 agrees at 9 bases. CDR3 length: 15 amino acids. Germline loops: CDR1 LGHNA, CDR2 YNFKEQ. V lost 5 bases, J lost 5 bases, and 6 bases stayed unmatched. For the CDR3, the DNA is TGTGCCAGCAGCACGCGGGAGGGTCGGACCGGGGAGCTGTTTTTT. This translates into CASSTREGRTGELFF.

CDR3 nucleotides: TGTGCCAGCAGCTTAGGTGCCAGCGGCGGACTCGCAGATACGCAGTATTTT. It codes for CASSLGASGGLADTQYF. V and J are TRBV7-6 and TRBJ2-3, with D possibly being TRBD2 (5 bases). Trimming shortened V by 1 base and J by 4 bases, and 18 bases separated the two germline ends. This CDR3 is 17 amino acids long. Germline loops: CDR1 SGHVS, CDR2 FNYEAQ.

The genes are TRBV9 and TRBJ2-3, with a possible D match to TRBD1 (6 bases). Germline lookup yields CDR1 SGDLS and CDR2 YYNGEE. The CDR3 runs 16 residues. V was clipped by 7 bases and J by 1 base, with 19 bases between them. The CDR3 DNA reads as TGTGCCAGCGGTAGTAGGGGGATCAGGGGCACAGATACGCAGTATTTT. Amino acids: CASGSRGIRGTDTQYF.

V gene TRBV25-1 combines with J gene TRBJ1-1; possibly TRBD1 for D (6 bases). Per germline, CDR1 MGHDK and CDR2 SYGVNS. CDR3 size: 15 residues. Trimming left V 1 base short and J 2 bases short, with 11 bases between. In nucleotides, the CDR3 is TGTGCCAGCAGTGAATCCGAAGGGGGTAACACTGAAGCTTTCTTT. Its translation: CASSESEGGNTEAFF.

The chain is built from TRBV2 and TRBJ1-2; D is uncertain. Trimming left V 6 bases short and J 8 bases short, with 13 bases between. The CDR3 has 12 residues. In germline, CDR1 is SNHLY, CDR2 FYNNEI. Here the CDR3 reads CASREIAWGYTF. CDR3 in DNA: TGTGCCAGCAGGGAAATCGCATGGGGCTACACCTTC.

V is TRBV14 and J is TRBJ2-6; TRBD2 might be the D (6 bases). This CDR3 contains 15 residues. V lost 0 bases, J lost 3 bases, and 6 bases lay in between. Germline V gene lookup returns CDR1 SGHDN and CDR2 FVKESK. CDR3 in DNA: TGTGCCAGCAGCCAAGAAGCGGGTGGGGCCAACGTCCTGACTTTC. Its protein product is CASSQEAGGANVLTF.

This clone was recorded a few times. The junction departs from the called germline gene at one end, perhaps through a read error. The chain is built from TRBV6-2 or TRBV6-3 and TRBJ2-3; D gene ambiguous. The CDR3 spans 13 residues. Germline V gives CDR1 MNHEY, CDR2 SVGEGT. DNA of the CDR3: TGTGCCAGCAGTAACTCGAGAGCCTATACGCAGTATTTT. This gives the protein CASSNSRAYTQYF.

This sequence joins TRBV18 and TRBJ2-1; D remains ambiguous. The CDR3 is made up of 15 amino acids. CDR1 is KGHSH, CDR2 LQKENI, per germline. The germline V and J ends were trimmed by 4 bases and 8 bases, with 18 bases remaining between them. CDR3 bases: TGTGCCAGCTCACAAGACCCCATAGGAGATGATGAGCAGTTCTTC. Translating gives CASSQDPIGDDEQFF.

The V call is TRBV5-1, the J call TRBJ2-6; D is unresolved. There are 15 residues in the CDR3. V was clipped by 0 bases and J by 3 bases, with 7 bases between them. Germline-derived CDR1 and CDR2 are SGHRS and YFSETQ. This CDR3 is CASSLVQFGANVLTF. The DNA for the CDR3 is TGCGCCAGCAGCTTGGTCCAATTTGGGGCCAACGTCCTGACTTTC.

The gene calls are TRBV28 and TRBJ2-1, with 14 bases matching TRBD2. The V gene's germline CDR1 is MDHEN and CDR2 SYDVKM. The CDR3 has 15 residues. V gave up 10 bases and J gave up 11 bases; unmatched junction bases: 13. The CDR3 DNA follows: TGTGCCACCGAGGGGACTAGCGGGAGCATAGCTCAGCAGTTCTTC. Its translation: CATEGTSGSIAQQFF.

The rearrangement joins TRBV19 to TRBJ2-1; 14 positions match TRBD2. The V gene's germline CDR1 is LNHDA and CDR2 SQIVND (reference sequence). V was clipped by 4 bases and J by 8 bases; unmatched bases: 10. There are 17 residues in the CDR3. The CDR3, as DNA: TGTGCCAGTAGTACCTCTGCCGGGACTAGCGGGAGATATGAGCAGTTCTTC. This codes for CASSTSAGTSGRYEQFF.

The rearrangement joins TRBV27 to TRBJ1-2; a weak D match, TRBD1 (6 bases). V was trimmed by 6 bases and J by 3 bases, leaving 14 bases between them. In germline, CDR1 is MNHEY, CDR2 SMNVEV (reference sequence). The CDR3 has 14 amino acids. CDR3 residues: CASSVIQGDYGYTF. Here the CDR3 DNA reads TGTGCCAGCAGCGTAATACAGGGTGACTATGGCTACACCTTC.

The chain joins TRBV7-2 to TRBJ1-4, with a weak D call TRBD1 (6 bases). The V gene lost 3 bases and the J gene lost 4 bases, with 12 bases spanning the gap. The CDR3 extends over 15 amino acids. Germline CDR1 and CDR2: SGHTA and FQGNSA. The DNA of the CDR3 is TGTGCCAGCAGCTTCCGAGGACAGCATAATGAAAAACTGTTTTTT. It encodes CASSFRGQHNEKLFF. Complete variable domain (other parts from reference TRBV7-2 and TRBJ1-4): GAGVSQSPSNKVTEKGKDVELRCDPISGHTALYWYRQSLGQGLEFLIYFQGNSAPDKSGLPSDRFSAERTGGSVSTLTIQRTQQEDSAVYLCASSFRGQHNEKLFFGSGTQLSVL.

This clone was seen a single time. This chain connects TRBV29-1 to TRBJ1-4; D is possibly TRBD1 (6 bases). V gave up 5 bases and J gave up 2 bases, with 15 bases separating them. The germline gives CDR1 SQVTM, CDR2 ANQGSEA. This CDR3 is built from 15 residues. CDR3 bases: TGCAGCGTTCGACAGGACCGGTCGACTAATGAAAAACTGTTTTTT. It specifies CSVRQDRSTNEKLFF.

The CDR3: CASSQEGTYYGYTF. CDR3 sequence (DNA): TGTGCCAGCAGCCAAGAAGGGACGTACTATGGCTACACCTTC. The rearrangement links TRBV3-1 (or the pseudogene TRBV3-2) to TRBJ1-2; maybe TRBD1 (5 bases). Germline assignment: CDR1 LGHDT and CDR2 YNNKEL (reference sequence). The CDR3 totals 14 residues. V dropped 0 bases and J dropped 3 bases, with 8 bases sitting between them.

This chain's CDR3 is CASSTGQGFQPQHF. The CDR3 nucleotides read TGTGCCAGTAGTACGGGACAGGGGTTTCAGCCCCAGCATTTT. V usage is TRBV19 and J usage is TRBJ1-5; 10 bases are shared with TRBD1. V was clipped by 4 bases and J by 6 bases; unmatched bases: 3. The CDR3 consists of 14 residues. CDR1 and CDR2 (germline): LNHDA, SQIVND (reference sequence).

This chain uses TRBV10-3 with TRBJ2-7; D is uncertain. The V and J ends lost 0 bases and 5 bases respectively, with 8 bases between them. The CDR3 covers 13 residues. The germline gives CDR1 ENHRY, CDR2 SYGVKD. CDR3 sequence (DNA): TGTGCCATCAGTGAGTCGAAGTTCAACGAGCAGTACTTC. It specifies CAISESKFNEQYF.

The chain recombines TRBV5-6 with TRBJ1-6; the D gene is possibly TRBD1 (6 bases). This CDR3 has 12 amino acids. V lost 4 bases and J 18 bases, leaving 17 bases between the germline ends. The germline V gene has CDR1 SGHDT and CDR2 YYEEEE. CDR3 sequence reads: CASSKGHVGSHF. Written as DNA, the CDR3 is TGTGCCAGCAGCAAGGGACACGTCGGTTCCCACTTT.

The chain employs TRBV19 and TRBJ1-1; maybe TRBD1 (5 bases). Germline V lookup: CDR1 LNHDA, CDR2 SQIVND (reference sequence). The CDR3 totals 17 residues. The germline V and J ends were trimmed by 3 bases and 0 bases, with 17 bases remaining between them. The CDR3 loop reads CASSIWRTPTLNTEAFF. CDR3 sequence (DNA): TGTGCCAGTAGTATCTGGAGGACACCAACCCTGAACACTGAAGCTTTCTTT.

The V call is TRBV6-5, the J call TRBJ2-7, with no clear D. The CDR3 runs 15 residues. The V end was cut by 5 bases, the J end by 4 bases, with 18 bases between. CDR1 MNHEY and CDR2 SVGAGI come from the germline V gene. The CDR3 here is CASSPADAGSYEQYF. The CDR3 nucleotides are TGTGCCAGCAGTCCGGCGGACGCCGGGTCGTACGAGCAGTACTTC.

The chain links TRBV4-1 to TRBJ1-5; D perhaps matches TRBD1 (5 bases). Germline-derived CDR1 and CDR2 are MGHRA and YSYEKL. Deletions cut 0 bases from V and 8 bases from J, with 32 bases between. The CDR3 is 21 residues long. CDR3 in amino acids: CASSQDVLLAWGLKTGKPQHF. The CDR3 region has the DNA TGCGCCAGCAGCCAAGATGTCTTATTGGCTTGGGGACTCAAAACCGGGAAGCCCCAGCATTTT.

This rearrangement joins TRBV5-1 to TRBJ1-1; tentatively, D is TRBD1 (6 bases). The germline gives CDR1 SGHRS, CDR2 YFSETQ. V lost 5 bases and J lost 5, with 22 bases in between. The CDR3 has 16 amino acids. In DNA form, the CDR3 reads TGCGCCAGCAGGTCGGGGGTGGGACAAGGAGTTACTGAAGCTTTCTTT. This codes for CASRSGVGQGVTEAFF.

The chain employs TRBV3-1 (or the pseudogene TRBV3-2) and TRBJ2-1; 9 bases map to TRBD1. The V segment lost 3 bases and the J segment 12 bases; nucleotides outside the gene matches: 15. The CDR3 covers 16 residues. CDR1 is LGHDT, CDR2 YNNKEL, per germline (reference sequence). The CDR3 sequence is CASSHDPQGQGKAQFF. CDR3 in DNA: TGTGCCAGCAGCCACGATCCCCAAGGACAGGGGAAAGCGCAGTTCTTC.